These T cell receptor beta chains were read from a single sample in a study of blood T cell dynamics during melanoma immunotherapy. Using immunoSEQ multiplex PCR, the repertoire was profiled, and TCRdb retains in-frame clones only, with some absent. The sample includes 450 or so clones, roughly 78% of them seen just once. The sequencing here drew on central memory CD8+ T cells from blood, taken from a patient treated with checkpoint blockade. Source of these receptors: a human donor with melanoma. The CDR3 runs from the conserved cysteine through the conserved F or W. Each record gives: V gene, J gene, CDR3 protein.

>TRBV28|TRBJ2-7
CASSSFRAPYEQYF
>TRBV7-6|-
CASSFSGGLGNEQYF
>TRBV4-3|TRBJ1-5
CASSQDRSSYQPQHF
>TRBV6-1|TRBJ2-7
CASSEGLAGVYEQYF
>TRBV25-1|TRBJ1-2
CASSESGGGYYGYTF
>TRBV9|TRBJ1-1
CASSGPTGGTEAFF
>TRBV27|TRBJ2-1
CASSDGQIPNEQFF
>TRBV9|TRBJ2-7
CASSPRTGFNEQYF
>TRBV19|TRBJ1-5
CASTSALGGQPQHF
>TRBV2|TRBJ2-5
CASSSRRNPQETQYF
>TRBV9|TRBJ1-1
CASSVEGGVEAFF
>TRBV27|TRBJ2-7
CASKSRAGSDEQYF
>TRBV27|TRBJ1-2
CASSLSWGQVLNYGYTF
>TRBV5-1|TRBJ1-2
CASSLVGTGPTDYGYTF
>TRBV5-6|TRBJ2-7
CASSFGDPSYEQYF
>TRBV27|TRBJ2-1
CASSLSAGTEQFF
>TRBV12-5|TRBJ2-5
CASGQGQGGSQETQYF
>TRBV9|TRBJ2-5
CASSPPPTSAGGETQYF
>TRBV11-1|TRBJ1-1
CASSPPGDAEAFF
>TRBV30|TRBJ2-7
CAWCSGTGVQEQYF
>TRBV15|TRBJ1-4
CATSRDFEKLFF
>TRBV9|TRBJ2-2
CASSIEGGELFF
>TRBV9|TRBJ2-1
CASSVEAGVSNEQFF
>TRBV27|TRBJ2-1
CASSLSGQGAFNEQFF
>TRBV28|TRBJ2-7
CASSFTGLGVEQYF
>TRBV13|TRBJ1-1
CASSQRSVEAFF
>TRBV11-3|TRBJ2-7
CASSLGSDRDNSYEQYF
>TRBV4-2|TRBJ1-1
CASSQEPRGGATEAFF
>TRBV19|TRBJ1-1
CASSIRWGVDTEAFF
>TRBV6-1|TRBJ2-3
CASSEGGQGPTDTQYF
>TRBV9|TRBJ2-3
CASSSAHITSSTDTQYF
>TRBV4-3|TRBJ2-7
CASSQDRRTVVEQYF
>TRBV6-9|TRBJ2-3
CASSGTGTSTDAQYF
>TRBV11-2|TRBJ2-7
CASSLGADEQYF
>TRBV28|TRBJ1-3
CASTPPRGQSYF
>TRBV6-4|TRBJ2-3
CASSEGFGGSDTQYF
>TRBV15|TRBJ1-2
CATSDRANYGYTF
>TRBV11-2|-
CASSGGVYEQYF
>TRBV30|TRBJ2-5
CAWIRSAEAQYF
>TRBV10-1|TRBJ2-3
CASSEPRQGAGDTQYF
>TRBV5-4|TRBJ2-7
CASSFGQRAYEQYF
>TRBV18|TRBJ2-2
CASSPPGHTNTGELFF
>TRBV5-6|TRBJ1-4
CASSGGIKGEKLFF
>TRBV19|TRBJ2-3
CASSTRGLGTDTQYF
>TRBV2|TRBJ1-2
CASRTVGINYGYTF
>TRBV11-1|TRBJ1-2
CASSVKTYGYTF
>TRBV6-4|TRBJ2-3
CASSDSGGSGMDTQYF
>TRBV21-1|TRBJ1-4
CASSPVARQGPSANEKLFF
>TRBV9|TRBJ2-6
CASSVSAGANVLTF
>TRBV6-1|-
CASSEGLNYEQYF
>TRBV27|TRBJ2-1
CASRRGGNWEQFF
>TRBV7-8|TRBJ2-1
CASSFRDHTYNEQFF
>TRBV5-6|TRBJ2-4
CASSSGQNRQAKNIQYF
>TRBV28|TRBJ2-3
CASSPGLAGETMTDTQYF
>TRBV7-9|TRBJ2-1
CASSPFAGNEQFF
>TRBV7-9|TRBJ1-5
CASSLGSWGAQHF
>TRBV6-4|TRBJ2-3
CASSDGSTDTQYF
>TRBV4-1|TRBJ2-7
CASSQEAGYEQYF
>TRBV2|TRBJ1-2
CASSVGGDLYGYTF
>TRBV27|TRBJ2-1
CASSSEQPLYNEQFF